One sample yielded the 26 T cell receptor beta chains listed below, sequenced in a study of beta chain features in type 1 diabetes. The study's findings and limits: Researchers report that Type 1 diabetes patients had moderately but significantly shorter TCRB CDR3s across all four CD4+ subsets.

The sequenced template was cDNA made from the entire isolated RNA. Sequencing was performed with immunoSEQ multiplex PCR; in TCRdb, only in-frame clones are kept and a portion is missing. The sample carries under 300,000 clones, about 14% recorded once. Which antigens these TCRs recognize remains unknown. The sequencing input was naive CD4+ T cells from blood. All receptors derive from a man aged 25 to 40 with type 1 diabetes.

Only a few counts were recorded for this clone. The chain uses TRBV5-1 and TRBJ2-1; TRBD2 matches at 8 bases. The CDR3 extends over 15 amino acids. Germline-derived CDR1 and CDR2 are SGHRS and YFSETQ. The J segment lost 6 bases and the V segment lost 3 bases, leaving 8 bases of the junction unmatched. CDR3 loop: CASSSGTSPFNEQFF. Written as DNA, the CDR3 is TGCGCCAGCAGCTCGGGGACTAGTCCTTTCAATGAGCAGTTCTTC.

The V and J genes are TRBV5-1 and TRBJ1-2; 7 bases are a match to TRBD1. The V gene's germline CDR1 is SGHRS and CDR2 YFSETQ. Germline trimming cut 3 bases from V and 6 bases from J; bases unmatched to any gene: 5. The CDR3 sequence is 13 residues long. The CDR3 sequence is CASSSTGDHGYTF. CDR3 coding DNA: TGCGCCAGCAGCTCCACAGGGGACCATGGCTACACCTTC.

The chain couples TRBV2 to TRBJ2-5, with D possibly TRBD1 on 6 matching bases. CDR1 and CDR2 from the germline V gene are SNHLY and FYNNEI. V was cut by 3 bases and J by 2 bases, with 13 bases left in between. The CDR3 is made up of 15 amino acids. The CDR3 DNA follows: TGTGCCAGCAGTGAGATGGGGGCGACTCAAGAGACCCAGTACTTC. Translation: CASSEMGATQETQYF.

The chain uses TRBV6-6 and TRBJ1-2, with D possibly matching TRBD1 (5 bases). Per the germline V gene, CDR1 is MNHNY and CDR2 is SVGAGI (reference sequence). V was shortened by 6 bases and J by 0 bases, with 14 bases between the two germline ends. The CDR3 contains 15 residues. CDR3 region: CASRELDSTNYGYTF. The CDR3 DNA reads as TGTGCCAGCAGAGAGCTCGACAGCACTAACTATGGCTACACCTTC.

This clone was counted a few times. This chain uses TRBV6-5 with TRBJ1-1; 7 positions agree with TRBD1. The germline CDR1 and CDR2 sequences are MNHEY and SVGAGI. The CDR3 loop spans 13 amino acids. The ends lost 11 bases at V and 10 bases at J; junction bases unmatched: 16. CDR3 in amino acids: CASKGAGLIGAFF. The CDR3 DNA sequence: TGTGCCTCAAAGGGGGCAGGACTTATAGGAGCTTTCTTT.

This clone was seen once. The CDR3 DNA reads TGTGCCAGCAGCTTCGGCCAGGGTGTGGGCTACGAGCAGTACTTC. This encodes CASSFGQGVGYEQYF. V and J are TRBV11-3 and TRBJ2-7; D is perhaps TRBD1 (5 bases). The ends were cut back, 3 bases at V and 3 bases at J, with 15 bases in the middle. CDR1 is SGHNT and CDR2 is YENEEA in the germline V gene. The CDR3 runs 15 residues.

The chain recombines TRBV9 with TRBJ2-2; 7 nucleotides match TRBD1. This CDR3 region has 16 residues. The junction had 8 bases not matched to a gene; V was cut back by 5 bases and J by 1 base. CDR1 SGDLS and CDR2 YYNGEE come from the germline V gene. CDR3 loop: CASSFTGTVNTGELFF. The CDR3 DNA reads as TGTGCCAGCAGTTTTACCGGGACAGTGAACACCGGGGAGCTGTTTTTT.

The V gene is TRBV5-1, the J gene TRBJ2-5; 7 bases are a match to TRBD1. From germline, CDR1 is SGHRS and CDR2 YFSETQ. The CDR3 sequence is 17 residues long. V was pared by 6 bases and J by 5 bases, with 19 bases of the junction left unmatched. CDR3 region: CASKRTITGDGYETQYF. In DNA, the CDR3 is TGCGCCAGCAAGCGGACGATAACAGGGGACGGTTACGAGACCCAGTACTTC.

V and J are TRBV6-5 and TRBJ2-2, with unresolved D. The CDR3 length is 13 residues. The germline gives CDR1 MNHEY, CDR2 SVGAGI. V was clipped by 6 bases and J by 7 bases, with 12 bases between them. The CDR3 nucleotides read TGTGCCAGCAGCCGACTGGTCATCGGGGAGCTGTTTTTT. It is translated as CASSRLVIGELFF.

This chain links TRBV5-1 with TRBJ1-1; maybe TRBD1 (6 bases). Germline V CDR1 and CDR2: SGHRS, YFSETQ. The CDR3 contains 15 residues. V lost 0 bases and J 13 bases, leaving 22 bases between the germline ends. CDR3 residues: CASSLGPQGPIRGFF. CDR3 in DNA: TGCGCCAGCAGCTTGGGTCCACAGGGACCCATCCGAGGTTTCTTT.

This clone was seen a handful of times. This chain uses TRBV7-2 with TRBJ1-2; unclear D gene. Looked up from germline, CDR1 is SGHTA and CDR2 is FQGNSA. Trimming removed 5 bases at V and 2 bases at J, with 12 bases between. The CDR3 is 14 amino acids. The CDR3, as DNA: TGTGCCAGCAGCCTACGTCGGCGGAACTATGGCTACACCTTC. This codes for CASSLRRRNYGYTF.

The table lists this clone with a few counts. The CDR3 loop is CASSLIGTEETQYF. CDR3 nucleotide sequence: TGTGCCAGCAGCTTAATCGGGACAGAAGAGACCCAGTACTTC. J is TRBJ2-5 and V is TRBV7-9; 7 positions agree with TRBD1. Trimming at V came to 2 bases and at J to 3 bases, leaving 3 bases not matched to a gene. Germline assignment: CDR1 SEHNR and CDR2 FQNEAQ (reference sequence). The CDR3 runs 14 residues.

The CDR3 coding sequence is TGTGCCAGCAGCGTCGGAGTTAATAGCAATCAGCCCCAGCATTTT. This encodes CASSVGVNSNQPQHF. This rearrangement joins TRBV9 to TRBJ1-5; D gene unclear. V was cut by 2 bases and J by 0 bases, with 9 bases left in between. This CDR3 region has 15 residues. Germline V CDR1 and CDR2: SGDLS, YYNGEE.

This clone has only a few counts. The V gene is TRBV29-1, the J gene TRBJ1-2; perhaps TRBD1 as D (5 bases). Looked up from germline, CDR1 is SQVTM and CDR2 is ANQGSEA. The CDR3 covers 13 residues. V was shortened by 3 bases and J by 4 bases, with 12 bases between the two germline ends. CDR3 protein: CSVETGHGYGYTF. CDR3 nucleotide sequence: TGCAGCGTTGAGACCGGACACGGCTATGGCTACACCTTC.

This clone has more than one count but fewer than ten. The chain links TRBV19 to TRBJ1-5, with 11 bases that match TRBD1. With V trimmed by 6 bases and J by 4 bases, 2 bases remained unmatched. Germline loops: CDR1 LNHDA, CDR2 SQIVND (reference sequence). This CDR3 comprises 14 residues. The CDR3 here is CASRGTGGNQPQHF. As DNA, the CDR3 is TGTGCCAGTAGGGGGACAGGGGGGAATCAGCCCCAGCATTTT. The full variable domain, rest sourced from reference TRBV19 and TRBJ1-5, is DGGITQSPKYLFRKEGQNVTLSCEQNLNHDAMYWYRQDPGQGLRLIYYSQIVNDFQKGDIAEGYSVSREKKESFPLTVTSAQKNPTAFYLCASRGTGGNQPQHFGDGTRLSIL.

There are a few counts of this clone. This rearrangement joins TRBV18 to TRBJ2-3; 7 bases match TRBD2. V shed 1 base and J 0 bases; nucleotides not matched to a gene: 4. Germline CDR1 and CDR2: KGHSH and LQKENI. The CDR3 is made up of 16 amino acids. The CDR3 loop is CASSPREGTSTDTQYF. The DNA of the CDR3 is TGTGCCAGCTCACCACGGGAGGGGACCAGCACAGATACGCAGTATTTT.

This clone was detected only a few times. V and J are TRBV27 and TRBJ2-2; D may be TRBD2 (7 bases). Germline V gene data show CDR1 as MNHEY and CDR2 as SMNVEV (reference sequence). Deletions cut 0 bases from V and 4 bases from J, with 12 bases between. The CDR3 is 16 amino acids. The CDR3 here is CASSLSAGAGTGELFF. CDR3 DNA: TGTGCCAGCAGTTTATCTGCGGGGGCGGGCACCGGGGAGCTGTTTTTT.

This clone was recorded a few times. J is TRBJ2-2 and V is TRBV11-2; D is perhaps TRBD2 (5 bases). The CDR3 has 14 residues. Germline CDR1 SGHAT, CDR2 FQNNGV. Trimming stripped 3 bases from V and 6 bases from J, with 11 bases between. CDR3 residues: CASSFALGAGELFF. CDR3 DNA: TGTGCCAGCAGCTTCGCCCTCGGGGCCGGGGAGCTGTTTTTT. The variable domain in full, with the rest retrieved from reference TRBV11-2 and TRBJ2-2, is EAGVAQSPRYKIIEKRQSVAFWCNPISGHATLYWYQQILGQGPKLLIQFQNNGVVDDSQLPKDRFSAERLKGVDSTLKIQPAKLEDSAVYLCASSFALGAGELFFGEGSRLTVL.

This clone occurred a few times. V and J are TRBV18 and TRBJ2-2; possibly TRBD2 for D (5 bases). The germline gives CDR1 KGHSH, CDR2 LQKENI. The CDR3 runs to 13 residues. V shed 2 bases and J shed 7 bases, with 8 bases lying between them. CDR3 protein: CASSPDRDGELFF. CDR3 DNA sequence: TGTGCCAGCTCACCAGACCGGGACGGGGAGCTGTTTTTT.

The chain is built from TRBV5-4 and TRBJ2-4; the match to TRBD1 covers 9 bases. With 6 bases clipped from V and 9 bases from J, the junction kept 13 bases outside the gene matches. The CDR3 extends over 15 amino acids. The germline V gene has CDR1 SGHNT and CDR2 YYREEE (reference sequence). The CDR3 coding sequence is TGTGCCAGCACCTCCGGGACAGGGCTCGGGGTCATTCAGTACTTC. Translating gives CASTSGTGLGVIQYF.

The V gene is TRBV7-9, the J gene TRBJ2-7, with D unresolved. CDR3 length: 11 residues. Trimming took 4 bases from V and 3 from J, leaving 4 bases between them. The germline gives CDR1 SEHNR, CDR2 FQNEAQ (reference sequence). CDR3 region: CASSSYYEQYF. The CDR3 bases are TGTGCCAGCAGCTCCTACTACGAGCAGTACTTC.

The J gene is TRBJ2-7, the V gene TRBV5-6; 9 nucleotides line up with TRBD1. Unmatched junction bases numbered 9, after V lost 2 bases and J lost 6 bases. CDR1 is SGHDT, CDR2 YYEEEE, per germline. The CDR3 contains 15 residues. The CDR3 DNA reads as TGTGCCAGCAGCTTAGGGACAGGGTGGGGGACCGAGCAGTACTTC. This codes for CASSLGTGWGTEQYF.

The CDR3 protein is CASSAGTPYGYTF. CDR3 nucleotides: TGTGCCAGCAGCGCCGGGACACCCTATGGCTACACCTTC. J is TRBJ1-2 and V is TRBV9; tentatively, D is TRBD1 (6 bases). Germline loops: CDR1 SGDLS, CDR2 YYNGEE. CDR3 size: 13 residues. The V gene lost 3 bases and the J gene lost 4 bases, with 10 bases spanning the gap.

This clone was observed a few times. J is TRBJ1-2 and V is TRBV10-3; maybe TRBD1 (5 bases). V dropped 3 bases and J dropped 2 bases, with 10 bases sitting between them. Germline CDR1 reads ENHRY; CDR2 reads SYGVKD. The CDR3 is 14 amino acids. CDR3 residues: CAISDGGTNYGYTF. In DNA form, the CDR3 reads TGTGCCATCAGTGACGGGGGAACCAACTATGGCTACACCTTC.

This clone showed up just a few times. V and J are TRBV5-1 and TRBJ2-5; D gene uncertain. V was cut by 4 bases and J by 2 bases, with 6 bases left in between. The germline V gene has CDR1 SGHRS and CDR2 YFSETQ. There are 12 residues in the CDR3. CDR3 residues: CASSHGQETQYF. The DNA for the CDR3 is TGCGCCAGCAGCCACGGGCAAGAGACCCAGTACTTC.

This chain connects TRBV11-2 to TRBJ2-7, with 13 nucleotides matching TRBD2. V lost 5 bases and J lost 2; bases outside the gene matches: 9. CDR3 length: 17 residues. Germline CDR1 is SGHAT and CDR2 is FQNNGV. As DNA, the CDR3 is TGTGCCAGCAGCCCGTGGACTAGCGGGAGACGGCCCTACGAGCAGTACTTC. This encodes CASSPWTSGRRPYEQYF.